These 19 T cell receptor beta chains were sequenced from one sample in a study of early T cells in non-severe SARS-CoV-2 infection. Each CDR3 protein is one row after TCRdb ran MiXCR on the 5' RACE reads. The sample shows fewer than 35,000 distinct CDR3 sequences, 5.6% of them seen only once. Sequenced: whole blood. Every receptor here comes from an adult who was a healthcare worker with PCR-confirmed SARS-CoV-2 infection or an uninfected control (not recorded which).

This clonotype is labeled as medium-sized (0.01 to 0.1%). The rearrangement links TRBV29-1 to TRBJ2-5, with no clear D. Looked up from germline, CDR1 is SQVTM and CDR2 is ANQGSEA. The CDR3 extends over 10 amino acids. Trimming took 4 bases from V and 5 from J, leaving 5 bases between them. Here the CDR3 DNA reads TGCAGCGTTGCCTGGGAGACCCAGTACTTC. It is translated as CSVAWETQYF. Combining the CDR3 with reference TRBV29-1 and TRBJ2-5 gives the whole variable domain SAVISQKPSRDICQRGTSLTIQCQVDSQVTMMFWYRQQPGQSLTLIATANQGSEATYESGFVIDKFPISRPNLTFSTLTVSNMSPEDSSIYLCSVAWETQYFGPGTRLLVL.

This clonotype has at least ten counts. The rearrangement uses TRBV28 and TRBJ2-7, with a tentative D call TRBD2 (5 bases). V lost 6 bases and J lost 4, with 10 bases in between. This CDR3 has 12 residues. Per the germline V gene, CDR1 is MDHEN and CDR2 is SYDVKM. The CDR3 DNA reads as TGTGCCAGCAGCTACGGGATTTACGAGCAGTACTTC. This gives the protein CASSYGIYEQYF.

There are many counts of this clonotype. This chain connects TRBV19 to TRBJ2-7; 9 positions match TRBD1. The CDR3 runs to 14 residues. The J segment lost 0 bases and the V segment lost 6 bases, leaving 3 bases of the junction unmatched. Germline V lookup: CDR1 LNHDA, CDR2 SQIVND (reference sequence). CDR3 DNA: TGTGCCAGTAGAGAGACAGGGGGCTCCTACGAGCAGTACTTC. Translated, it gives CASRETGGSYEQYF.

The rearrangement links TRBV20-1 to TRBJ2-7, with D possibly matching TRBD2 (5 bases). The germline V gene encodes CDR1 DFQATT and CDR2 SNEGSKA (reference sequence). The CDR3 totals 15 residues. V was trimmed by 6 bases and J by 7 bases, leaving 25 bases between them. CDR3 residues: CSASSQPTWAGEQYF. The CDR3 nucleotides are TGCAGTGCCTCATCCCAGCCGACGTGGGCGGGTGAGCAGTACTTC.

The rearrangement links TRBV6-2 or TRBV6-3 to TRBJ2-5; TRBD2 aligns across 8 bases. Germline V lookup: CDR1 MNHEY, CDR2 SVGEGT. Trimming at V came to 6 bases and at J to 0 bases, leaving 15 bases not matched to a gene. CDR3 size: 18 residues. As DNA, the CDR3 is TGTGCCAGCAGAGCCCTTAGCGGGGCCTCCCAAAACCAAGAGACCCAGTACTTC. This sequence encodes CASRALSGASQNQETQYF.

In its sample, this clonotype was seen many times. The rearrangement links TRBV5-1 to TRBJ2-7; 9 bases align to TRBD1. This CDR3 is built from 14 residues. Germline V gene lookup returns CDR1 SGHRS and CDR2 YFSETQ. Trimming removed 0 bases from V and 7 bases from J; junction bases left unmatched: 5. CDR3 region: CASSLGTGEGEQYF. CDR3 coding DNA: TGCGCCAGCAGCTTGGGGACAGGGGAGGGAGAGCAGTACTTC.

This clonotype was detected a few times. The V and J genes are TRBV5-8 and TRBJ2-1; D remains ambiguous. Per the germline V gene, CDR1 is SGHTS and CDR2 is YDEGEE. The V end was cut by 6 bases, the J end by 0 bases, with 13 bases between. The CDR3 loop spans 15 amino acids. Written as DNA, the CDR3 is TGTGCCAGCAACAGACTGTTGCTCTCCTACAATGAGCAGTTCTTC. Translating gives CASNRLLLSYNEQFF.

This clonotype was seen at least ten times. This sequence joins TRBV24-1 and TRBJ2-1; D call uncertain. Germline V lookup: CDR1 KGHDR, CDR2 SFDVKD. Between the trimmed V and J ends, which lost 3 bases and 7 bases, there was a span of 6 bases. The CDR3 length is 12 residues. CDR3 sequence (DNA): TGTGCCACCAGTGATCCTCGGAATGAGCAGTTCTTC. This codes for CATSDPRNEQFF.

The chain combines TRBV6-2 or TRBV6-3 with TRBJ2-7; possibly TRBD1 or TRBD2 for D (6 bases each). V lost 4 bases and J lost 3, with 16 bases in between. In germline, CDR1 is MNHEY, CDR2 SVGEGT. This CDR3 has 15 residues. The CDR3 is CASSFTTGALYEQYF. The CDR3 coding sequence is TGTGCCAGCAGTTTCACCACGGGGGCACTCTACGAGCAGTACTTC.

This clonotype was counted ten times or more. V usage is TRBV11-2 and J usage is TRBJ2-7, with D possibly matching TRBD2 (6 bases). Germline V gene lookup returns CDR1 SGHAT and CDR2 FQNNGV. The V gene lost 0 bases and the J gene lost 4 bases, with 10 bases spanning the gap. CDR3 length equals 14 residues. The CDR3 is CASSLEPSGYEQYF. CDR3 DNA: TGTGCCAGCAGCTTAGAGCCCAGCGGGTACGAGCAGTACTTC.

This clonotype has a count of ten or more. This CDR3 reads CASTLGDRGYGYTF. The CDR3 region has the DNA TGTGCCAGCACCCTGGGGGACAGGGGCTATGGCTACACCTTC. V and J are TRBV12-3 or TRBV12-4 and TRBJ1-2, with 10 nucleotides matching TRBD1. This CDR3 comprises 14 residues. V lost 7 bases, J lost 4 bases, and 6 bases stayed unmatched.

The table lists this clonotype with many counts. The rearrangement joins TRBV11-2 to TRBJ1-2; tentative D call: TRBD1 (6 bases). V lost 5 bases and J 2 bases, leaving 15 bases between the germline ends. This CDR3 has 15 amino acids. Germline lookup yields CDR1 SGHAT and CDR2 FQNNGV. The CDR3 here is CASSPGVGQNYGYTF. The CDR3 DNA reads as TGTGCCAGCAGCCCAGGGGTGGGACAAAACTATGGCTACACCTTC.

This clonotype was recorded many times. This chain uses TRBV6-2 or TRBV6-3 with TRBJ2-1; 12 positions match TRBD2. Germline V gene data show CDR1 as MNHEY and CDR2 as SVGEGT. This CDR3 comprises 16 residues. Unmatched junction bases numbered 6, after V lost 0 bases and J lost 9 bases. The CDR3 protein is CASSYSQTSGGLEQFF. DNA of the CDR3: TGTGCCAGCAGTTACTCGCAGACTAGCGGGGGCCTTGAGCAGTTCTTC.

This clonotype was seen at least ten times. The V call is TRBV4-1, the J call TRBJ1-1; possible D gene TRBD1, 5 bases. The CDR3 has 17 amino acids. CDR1 is MGHRA and CDR2 is YSYEKL in the germline V gene. The V and J ends lost 4 bases and 0 bases respectively, with 18 bases between them. DNA for the CDR3: TGCGCCAGCAGCCCACAGAGCGGGGCCTTAATGAACACTGAAGCTTTCTTT. This codes for CASSPQSGALMNTEAFF.

This clonotype was picked up one time. A much larger clone lies one base from this, so it may be a read error. The chain is built from TRBV4-3 and TRBJ2-7; D is ambiguous. Per the germline V gene, CDR1 is LGHNA and CDR2 is YSLEER. This CDR3 comprises 14 residues. CDR3 in amino acids: CASGQDLGVWEQYF. In DNA form, the CDR3 reads TGCGCCAGCGGCCAAGATCTTGGGGTCTGGGAGCAGTACTTC.

V gene TRBV10-1 combines with J gene TRBJ1-5; D is unclear. V was shortened by 3 bases and J by 4 bases, with 4 bases between the two germline ends. Germline V gene data show CDR1 as WNHNN and CDR2 as SYGVQD (reference sequence). CDR3 length equals 12 residues. This chain's CDR3 is CASSETNQPQHF. The DNA of the CDR3 is TGCGCCAGCAGTGAAACAAATCAGCCCCAGCATTTT.

This clonotype was observed at least ten times. The CDR3 protein is CASSPGQGLDFGSGQFF. Here the CDR3 DNA reads TGTGCCAGCAGCCCGGGACAGGGGCTGGATTTTGGCTCGGGGCAGTTCTTC. The chain has TRBV12-3 or TRBV12-4 and TRBJ2-1; 10 nucleotides match TRBD1. V shed 6 bases, J shed 12 bases, and the junction held 20 bases outside the gene matches. This CDR3 has 17 residues.

The chain has TRBV11-2 and TRBJ2-1; weak D call: TRBD2 (5 bases). V lost 0 bases and J lost 7, with 7 bases in between. Germline assignment: CDR1 SGHAT and CDR2 FQNNGV. The CDR3 is 13 residues long. The CDR3 region is CASSLDGVNEQFF. The CDR3 DNA is TGTGCCAGCAGCTTAGACGGGGTAAATGAGCAGTTCTTC.

This clonotype was recorded many times. The rearrangement uses TRBV10-3 and TRBJ2-7; D is unresolved. Germline CDR1 ENHRY, CDR2 SYGVKD. The V gene lost 5 bases and the J gene lost 4 bases, with 9 bases spanning the gap. The CDR3 has 12 amino acids. Here the CDR3 reads CAISLVGYEQYF. CDR3 coding DNA: TGTGCCATCAGTCTCGTGGGATACGAGCAGTACTTC.